These 30 T cell receptor beta chains came from one sample sequenced in a study of shared clonotypes between healthy human individuals. CD45RO negativity and positive selection for CCR7 defined naive CD8 cells, a population that excluded terminally differentiated effector memory CD45RA+ cells. Measured with immunoSEQ multiplex PCR; TCRdb has only the in-frame clones, and not every one. This sample has about 2 million clones, with around 96% found just once. The sample consisted of naive CD8+ T cells sorted from blood. Receptor source: a man younger than 35 in good health.

The chain combines TRBV15 with TRBJ2-7, with D perhaps TRBD1 or TRBD2 (5 bases each). The CDR3 loop spans 14 amino acids. CDR1 is LNHNV and CDR2 is YYDKDF in the germline V gene (reference sequence). V lost 5 bases, J lost 1 base, and 12 bases lay in between. The CDR3 region is CATSQRGVSYEQYF. The CDR3 DNA sequence: TGTGCCACCAGCCAGAGGGGAGTTTCCTACGAGCAGTACTTC.

This clone was seen only once. V is TRBV5-1 and J is TRBJ2-2; D ambiguous. This CDR3 comprises 14 residues. Germline V CDR1 and CDR2: SGHRS, YFSETQ. V lost 0 bases to trimming and J lost 4 bases, with 7 bases between them. CDR3 sequence reads: CASSLAAPTGELFF. DNA for the CDR3: TGCGCCAGCAGCTTGGCGGCACCCACCGGGGAGCTGTTTTTT.

A remark on this clone: The sample contains more than one DNA sequence encoding this CDR3. The chain links TRBV13 to TRBJ2-2, with D hard to call. The germline V and J ends were trimmed by 0 bases and 5 bases, with 4 bases remaining between them. CDR1 is PRHDT and CDR2 is FYEKMQ in the germline V gene (reference sequence). This CDR3 contains 13 residues. In DNA form, the CDR3 reads TGTGCCAGCAGCTTAGGAGTAACCGGGGAGCTGTTTTTT. It encodes CASSLGVTGELFF.

This clone was detected once. The V and J genes are TRBV5-6 and TRBJ2-3; 8 bases match TRBD2. With 4 bases clipped from V and 6 bases from J, the junction kept 7 bases outside the gene matches. The CDR3 is 14 residues long. CDR1 and CDR2 from the germline V gene are SGHDT and YYEEEE. The CDR3 sequence is CASSGGLAGDTQYF. CDR3 sequence (DNA): TGTGCCAGCAGCGGGGGGCTAGCGGGCGATACGCAGTATTTT.

The chain couples TRBV5-1 to TRBJ2-7, with 10 positions matching TRBD1. Unmatched junction bases numbered 6, after V lost 3 bases and J lost 3 bases. There are 15 residues in the CDR3. The germline CDR1 and CDR2 sequences are SGHRS and YFSETQ. DNA of the CDR3: TGCGCCAGCAGCTACCGGGACAGGGGCTTCTACGAGCAGTACTTC. Translation gives CASSYRDRGFYEQYF.

Here the CDR3 DNA reads TGTGCCAGCTCGACAGGGGAAGAGACCCAGTACTTC. It is translated as CASSTGEETQYF. The rearrangement joins TRBV7-9 to TRBJ2-5; 8 nucleotides match TRBD1. Unmatched junction bases numbered 2, after V lost 8 bases and J lost 3 bases. The germline V gene encodes CDR1 SEHNR and CDR2 FQNEAQ (reference sequence). This CDR3 contains 12 residues.

The genes are TRBV9 and TRBJ1-5; 7 nucleotides align to TRBD1. CDR1 is SGDLS, CDR2 YYNGEE, per germline. The V gene end was trimmed by 4 bases and the J gene end by 0 bases; junction bases not matched to a gene: 4. This CDR3 spans 15 amino acids. The CDR3 loop reads CASSSGDSSNQPQHF. DNA for the CDR3: TGTGCCAGCAGCTCAGGGGACAGTAGCAATCAGCCCCAGCATTTT.

This chain uses TRBV6-6 with TRBJ2-7; a possible D gene is TRBD2 (5 bases). With 10 bases removed from V and 2 bases from J, the gap between germline ends came to 12 bases. The CDR3 has 12 residues. CDR1 is MNHNY, CDR2 SVGAGI, per germline (reference sequence). The CDR3 nucleotides are TGTGCCACCGAACACGGGGCCTACGAGCAGTACTTC. This encodes CATEHGAYEQYF.

The rearrangement joins TRBV9 to TRBJ2-2; 7 bases line up with TRBD2. The junction had 7 bases not matched to a gene; V was cut back by 0 bases and J by 5 bases. The CDR3 spans 16 residues. CDR1 is SGDLS, CDR2 YYNGEE, per germline. The CDR3 DNA is TGTGCCAGCAGCGTAGCGGGGGTTAGCGGGACCGGGGAGCTGTTTTTT. This sequence encodes CASSVAGVSGTGELFF.

The gene calls are TRBV5-7 and TRBJ2-2, with D perhaps TRBD1 (5 bases). TRBV5-7 is placed among ORFs of uncertain function. V lost 1 base and J 5 bases, leaving 12 bases between the germline ends. The CDR3 length is 15 residues. The CDR3 here is CASSLTTRVTGELFF. The CDR3 nucleotides read TGTGCCAGCAGCTTGACTACCAGGGTTACCGGGGAGCTGTTTTTT.

The rearrangement links TRBV5-6 to TRBJ1-1; 9 bases match TRBD1. Looked up from germline, CDR1 is SGHDT and CDR2 is YYEEEE. V was pared by 5 bases and J by 0 bases, with 8 bases of the junction left unmatched. The CDR3 consists of 16 residues. The CDR3: CASRRGQGSMNTEAFF. CDR3 sequence (DNA): TGTGCCAGCAGGCGTGGACAGGGGAGCATGAACACTGAAGCTTTCTTT.

CDR3 bases: TGTGCCAGCGGGGTCGGACCTAGCGGGGGGCCCACAGATACGCAGTATTTT. Residues: CASGVGPSGGPTDTQYF. This chain uses TRBV6-9 with TRBJ2-3, with 11 bases identical to TRBD2. The ends lost 8 bases at V and 2 bases at J; junction bases unmatched: 12. The CDR3 covers 17 residues. Per germline, CDR1 MNHGY and CDR2 SVAAGI.

The chain recombines TRBV19 with TRBJ2-7, with 10 bases that match TRBD2. The CDR3 extends over 15 amino acids. V shed 4 bases, J shed 3 bases, and the junction held 6 bases outside the gene matches. Looked up from germline, CDR1 is LNHDA and CDR2 is SQIVND (reference sequence). The CDR3 bases are TGTGCCAGTAGTAATTGGCTAGCGGGAGACTACGAGCAGTACTTC. Residues: CASSNWLAGDYEQYF.

The chain uses TRBV6-5 and TRBJ2-1; TRBD1 or TRBD2 may be the D gene (6 bases each). The CDR3 has 15 amino acids. V was pared by 6 bases and J by 4 bases, with 16 bases between. CDR1 and CDR2 from the germline V gene are MNHEY and SVGAGI. The CDR3 is CASRSGASLYNEQFF. CDR3 coding DNA: TGTGCCAGCAGGTCGGGGGCGAGTCTTTACAATGAGCAGTTCTTC.

The chain combines TRBV27 with TRBJ2-7; no clear D gene. The CDR3 extends over 13 amino acids. Germline CDR1 reads MNHEY; CDR2 reads SMNVEV (reference sequence). The ends were cut back, 4 bases at V and 2 bases at J, with 9 bases in the middle. This chain's CDR3 is CASSSGAAYEQYF. As DNA, the CDR3 is TGTGCCAGCAGTTCGGGCGCCGCCTACGAGCAGTACTTC.

The V gene is TRBV25-1, the J gene TRBJ2-7; 8 bases agree with TRBD1. J gave up 0 bases and V 2 bases, and 6 bases lay outside the gene matches. The CDR3 consists of 16 residues. The germline CDR1 and CDR2 sequences are MGHDK and SYGVNS. The CDR3 protein is CASSEPQGASSYEQYF. CDR3 DNA: TGTGCCAGCAGTGAACCCCAGGGGGCAAGCTCCTACGAGCAGTACTTC.

V is TRBV10-3 and J is TRBJ2-1; a weak D match, TRBD2 (5 bases). The CDR3 runs 14 residues. Trimming shortened V by 10 bases and J by 4 bases, and 17 bases separated the two germline ends. The germline gives CDR1 ENHRY, CDR2 SYGVKD. Here the CDR3 DNA reads TGTGCCAGCGGAGGCGCCAGAGGTTACAATGAGCAGTTCTTC. Translated, it gives CASGGARGYNEQFF.

The chain joins TRBV27 to TRBJ1-2; D is perhaps TRBD1 (5 bases). Germline V gene lookup returns CDR1 MNHEY and CDR2 SMNVEV (reference sequence). There are 15 residues in the CDR3. Trimming pared 6 bases from V and 7 bases from J, leaving 21 bases between. The CDR3 DNA is TGTGCCAGCAGCCTTTCCCGAGGGGCGTATGGTGGCTACACCTTC. Its translation is CASSLSRGAYGGYTF.

In regard to this clone: Other DNA sequences from this sample encode an identical CDR3 as well. The chain joins TRBV27 to TRBJ2-3; D unclear. Germline V CDR1 and CDR2: MNHEY, SMNVEV (reference sequence). The CDR3 length is 12 residues. V gave up 6 bases and J gave up 2 bases, with 6 bases separating them. CDR3: CASSSITDTQYF. The DNA for the CDR3 is TGTGCCAGCAGCTCGATCACAGATACGCAGTATTTT.

The J gene is TRBJ2-7, the V gene TRBV9, with a weak D call TRBD2 (6 bases). Germline V gives CDR1 SGDLS, CDR2 YYNGEE. This CDR3 contains 14 residues. Trimming took off 4 bases at V and 2 bases at J, with 13 bases between the two ends. CDR3 sequence: CASSLGGVPYEQYF. CDR3 DNA sequence: TGTGCCAGCAGCCTCGGGGGTGTACCCTACGAGCAGTACTTC. The entire variable domain, with the rest obtained from reference TRBV9 and TRBJ2-7, is as follows: DSGVTQTPKHLITATGQRVTLRCSPRSGDLSVYWYQQSLDQGLQFLIQYYNGEERAKGNILERFSAQQFPDLHSELNLSSLELGDSALYFCASSLGGVPYEQYFGPGTRLTVT.

This clone was counted a single time. The V call is TRBV6-5, the J call TRBJ1-2, with a weak D call TRBD1 (6 bases). The length of the CDR3 is 14 residues. V gave up 4 bases and J gave up 4 bases, with 13 bases separating them. Germline CDR1 reads MNHEY; CDR2 reads SVGAGI. The CDR3 region is CASSFKGGSYGYTF. Here the CDR3 DNA reads TGTGCCAGCAGTTTTAAGGGGGGAAGCTATGGCTACACCTTC.

A single count supports this clone. Other nucleotide sequences from this sample produce the same CDR3. The chain employs TRBV27 and TRBJ2-7; 10 bases line up with TRBD1. The CDR3 runs to 14 residues. Germline CDR1 MNHEY, CDR2 SMNVEV (reference sequence). V trimming: 6 bases; J trimming: 3 bases; junction bases outside the gene matches: 5. CDR3 coding DNA: TGTGCCAGCAGCACGGGACAGGGGATCTACGAGCAGTACTTC. Residues: CASSTGQGIYEQYF.

The rearrangement links TRBV13 to TRBJ2-1, with a possible D match to TRBD2 (6 bases). The CDR3 is made up of 15 amino acids. Germline values: CDR1 PRHDT, CDR2 FYEKMQ (reference sequence). Trimming left V 4 bases short and J 4 bases short, with 14 bases between. CDR3 nucleotides: TGTGCCAGCAGCTCGGGGGACTCCGCATACAATGAGCAGTTCTTC. Translation: CASSSGDSAYNEQFF.

The chain combines TRBV4-1 with TRBJ2-7; tentatively, D is TRBD1 (5 bases). The V and J ends lost 0 bases and 0 bases respectively, with 12 bases between them. The CDR3 has 16 residues. Germline CDR1 is MGHRA and CDR2 is YSYEKL. The CDR3: CASSQDGAGDSYEQYF. The CDR3 DNA reads as TGCGCCAGCAGCCAAGATGGGGCAGGAGACTCCTACGAGCAGTACTTC.

Notes on this clone: The same CDR3 arises from other DNA sequences in this sample as well. The chain is built from TRBV4-1 and TRBJ2-4; D is unclear. The CDR3 sequence is 11 residues long. Trimming cost V 0 bases and J 7 bases, with 1 base left between them. CDR1 is MGHRA, CDR2 YSYEKL, per germline. Here the CDR3 reads CASSQENIQYF. In nucleotides, the CDR3 is TGCGCCAGCAGCCAAGAGAACATTCAGTACTTC.

Details on this clone: Other DNA sequences of this sample code for an identical CDR3. The rearrangement joins TRBV19 to TRBJ2-7; 7 positions match TRBD2. The ends lost 5 bases at V and 4 bases at J; junction bases unmatched: 5. CDR1 is LNHDA, CDR2 SQIVND, per germline (reference sequence). The CDR3 loop spans 13 amino acids. The CDR3 reads CASSVGLPYEQYF. CDR3 bases: TGTGCCAGTAGTGTGGGACTACCATACGAGCAGTACTTC.

CDR3 nucleotide sequence: TGCGCCAGCAGCCTCCTGGGACAGTCGAGCGAGCAGTACTTC. Translation gives CASSLLGQSSEQYF. The V call is TRBV5-1, the J call TRBJ2-7, with 7 bases lining up with TRBD1. The J segment lost 6 bases and the V segment lost 4 bases, leaving 10 bases of the junction unmatched. The CDR3 extends over 14 amino acids. The germline gives CDR1 SGHRS, CDR2 YFSETQ. The full variable domain, with the rest looked up from reference TRBV5-1 and TRBJ2-7, is KAGVTQTPRYLIKTRGQQVTLSCSPISGHRSVSWYQQTPGQGLQFLFEYFSETQRNKGNFPGRFSGRQFSNSRSEMNVSTLELGDSALYLCASSLLGQSSEQYFGPGTRLTVT.

V is TRBV5-6 and J is TRBJ2-7; either TRBD1 or TRBD2 may supply D (6 bases each). There are 15 residues in the CDR3. Trimming took 1 base from V and 2 from J, leaving 13 bases between them. Germline-derived CDR1 and CDR2 are SGHDT and YYEEEE. CDR3 region: CASSLWGAGTYEQYF. The DNA of the CDR3 is TGTGCCAGCAGCTTGTGGGGGGCTGGCACCTACGAGCAGTACTTC.

The J gene is TRBJ2-3, the V gene TRBV7-9; the D is unclear. V was clipped by 8 bases and J by 4 bases, with 10 bases between them. Germline V gives CDR1 SEHNR, CDR2 FQNEAQ (reference sequence). This CDR3 contains 12 residues. The CDR3 region is CASSPKADTQYF. In DNA, the CDR3 is TGTGCCAGCTCCCCGAAGGCAGATACGCAGTATTTT. The whole variable domain, filled in from reference TRBV7-9 and TRBJ2-3, reads DTGVSQNPRHKITKRGQNVTFRCDPISEHNRLYWYRQTLGQGPEFLTYFQNEAQLEKSRLLSDRFSAERPKGSFSTLEIQRTEQGDSAMYLCASSPKADTQYFGPGTRLTVL.

The chain uses TRBV4-1 and TRBJ2-7, with D unclear. The CDR3 is 14 amino acids. The V end was cut by 1 base, the J end by 3 bases, with 10 bases between. Germline V gene sequence: CDR1 MGHRA, CDR2 YSYEKL. Here the CDR3 reads CASSQGVQFYEQYF. CDR3 in DNA: TGCGCCAGCAGCCAAGGGGTCCAGTTCTACGAGCAGTACTTC.